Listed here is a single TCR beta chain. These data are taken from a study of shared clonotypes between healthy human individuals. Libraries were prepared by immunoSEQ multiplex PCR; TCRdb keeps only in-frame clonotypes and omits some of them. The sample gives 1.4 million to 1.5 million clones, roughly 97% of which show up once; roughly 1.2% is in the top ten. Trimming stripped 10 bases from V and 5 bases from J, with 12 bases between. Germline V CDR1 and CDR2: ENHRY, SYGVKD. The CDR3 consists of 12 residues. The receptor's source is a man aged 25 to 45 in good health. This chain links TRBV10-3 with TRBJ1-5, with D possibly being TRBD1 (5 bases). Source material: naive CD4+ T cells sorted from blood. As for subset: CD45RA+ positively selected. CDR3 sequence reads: CATAGGDQPQHF. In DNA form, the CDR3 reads TGTGCCACGGCGGGGGGGGATCAGCCCCAGCATTTT.